This T cell receptor beta chain was identified in a study of blood T cell repertoires in COVID-19. Looking at the study overall: The United States, Italy and Spain supplied acute and convalescent COVID-19 samples. T cells, B-cell-depleted T cells, or PBMCs provided the cDNA or gDNA that served as material.

The V gene lost 3 bases and the J gene lost 9 bases, with 12 bases spanning the gap. The CDR3 sequence is 13 residues long. The germline CDR1 and CDR2 sequences are MNHEY and SVGAGI. Per the study methods: Reference gene primers were amplified, and this amplification served to estimate nucleated cell counts. Here immunoSEQ multiplex PCR was the method, and the copy in TCRdb shows in-frame clones only, minus some. For V, J and clone size, that table is used; D and trimming come from the DNA. The table includes 100,000 to 150,000 clones, around 89% detected once. The receptor was derived from an older man with active COVID-19. V gene TRBV6-5 combines with J gene TRBJ2-1; tentative D call: TRBD2 (5 bases). Sequenced: peripheral blood. The CDR3 DNA follows: TGTGCCAGCAGTTATTTCGGGAAGGGTGAGCAGTTCTTC. It yields the protein CASSYFGKGEQFF.